These 8 T cell receptor beta chains share one sample of origin, sequenced in a study of spatial heterogeneity in lung cancer. TCRdb passed the 5' RACE reads through MiXCR, listing each CDR3 protein once. The sample carries 25,000 to 35,000 distinct CDR3 sequences, over 5% recorded once. Time point defined: blood at routine non-recurrence follow-up after resection. This sample comprised PBMCs, obtained at follow-up. Receptors originate from a female donor with early-stage non-small cell lung cancer.

V usage is TRBV5-1 and J usage is TRBJ2-7, with 9 bases aligning to TRBD2. CDR1 is SGHRS and CDR2 is YFSETQ in the germline V gene. The V and J ends lost 3 bases and 3 bases, in that order; junction bases with no gene match: 7. The CDR3 covers 15 residues. The DNA of the CDR3 is TGCGCCAGCAGCTCGGATGGTAGCGGGAGCTACGAGCAGTACTTC. Amino acid sequence: CASSSDGSGSYEQYF.

This clonotype has just a few counts. This rearrangement joins TRBV12-3 or TRBV12-4 to TRBJ2-7, with TRBD2 identical over 11 bases. This CDR3 has 15 residues. The J segment lost 6 bases and the V segment lost 5 bases, leaving 9 bases of the junction unmatched. The DNA of the CDR3 is TGTGCCAGCAGTCCTCTAGCGGGAGGAATGTCCGAGCAGTACTTC. Translation gives CASSPLAGGMSEQYF.

This clonotype was seen ten or more times. V and J are TRBV20-1 and TRBJ1-5; D ambiguous. This CDR3 is 15 amino acids long. The germline V gene encodes CDR1 DFQATT and CDR2 SNEGSKA (reference sequence). V lost 0 bases, J lost 4 bases, and 13 bases lay in between. DNA for the CDR3: TGCAGTGCTAGAGATTGGGCAGATGGGAATCAGCCCCAGCATTTT. The encoded protein is CSARDWADGNQPQHF.

There are a few counts of this clonotype. The gene calls are TRBV25-1 and TRBJ1-2; D remains ambiguous. Germline loops: CDR1 MGHDK, CDR2 SYGVNS. With 6 bases removed from V and 2 bases from J, the gap between germline ends came to 13 bases. There are 14 residues in the CDR3. CDR3 sequence reads: CASSPPRLNYGYTF. The CDR3 coding sequence is TGTGCCAGCAGCCCCCCCAGGCTGAACTATGGCTACACCTTC.

This clonotype was observed many times. The chain employs TRBV20-1 and TRBJ2-7; 7 bases are a match to TRBD2. Per the germline V gene, CDR1 is DFQATT and CDR2 is SNEGSKA (reference sequence). Trimming cost V 4 bases and J 3 bases; bases outside gene matches: 9. This CDR3 is built from 14 residues. CDR3 sequence: CSAMFSGRYYEQYF. Here the CDR3 DNA reads TGCAGTGCTATGTTTAGCGGGCGATACTACGAGCAGTACTTC.

This clonotype occurred many times. The chain couples TRBV29-1 to TRBJ1-4; D is uncertain. CDR3 size: 13 residues. Trimming took 0 bases from V and 4 from J, leaving 6 bases between them. The germline gives CDR1 SQVTM, CDR2 ANQGSEA. Written as DNA, the CDR3 is TGCAGCGTTGAAGATCTCAATAATGAAAAACTGTTTTTT. It encodes CSVEDLNNEKLFF.

In its sample, this clonotype was seen many times. The genes are TRBV28 and TRBJ2-1; D is uncertain. CDR1 is MDHEN and CDR2 is SYDVKM in the germline V gene. The CDR3 consists of 12 residues. Between the trimmed V and J ends, which lost 8 bases and 6 bases, there was a span of 11 bases. In nucleotides, the CDR3 is TGTGCCAGCTTTAGCCTAACCAATGAGCAGTTCTTC. Protein product: CASFSLTNEQFF.

This clonotype was picked up many times. This sequence joins TRBV5-4 and TRBJ2-1, with TRBD2 matching 7 bases. CDR1 is SGHNT, CDR2 YYREEE, per germline (reference sequence). The CDR3 is made up of 16 amino acids. Trimming removed 4 bases from V and 6 bases from J; junction bases left unmatched: 13. CDR3 amino acids: CASSLPTGSGANEQFF. The CDR3, as DNA: TGTGCCAGCAGCCTACCCACCGGAAGCGGGGCCAATGAGCAGTTCTTC.